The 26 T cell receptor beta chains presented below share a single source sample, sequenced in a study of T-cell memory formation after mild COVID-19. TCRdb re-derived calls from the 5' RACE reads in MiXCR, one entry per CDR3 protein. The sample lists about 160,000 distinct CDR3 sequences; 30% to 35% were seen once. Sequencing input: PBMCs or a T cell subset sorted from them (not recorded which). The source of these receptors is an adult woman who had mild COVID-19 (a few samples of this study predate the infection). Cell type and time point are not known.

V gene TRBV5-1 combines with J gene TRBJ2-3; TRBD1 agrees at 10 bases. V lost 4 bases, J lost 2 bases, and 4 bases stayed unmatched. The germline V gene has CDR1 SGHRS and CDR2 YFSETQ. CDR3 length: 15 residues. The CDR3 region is CASSGGQGHTDTQYF. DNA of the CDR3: TGCGCCAGCAGCGGGGGACAGGGGCACACAGATACGCAGTATTTT.

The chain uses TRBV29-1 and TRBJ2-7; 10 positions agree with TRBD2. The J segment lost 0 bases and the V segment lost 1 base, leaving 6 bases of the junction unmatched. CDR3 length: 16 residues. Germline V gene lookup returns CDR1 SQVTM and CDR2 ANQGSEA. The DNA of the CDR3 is TGCAGCGTTGAAGCGGAAGCGGGAGGGACCTCCTACGAGCAGTACTTC. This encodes CSVEAEAGGTSYEQYF.

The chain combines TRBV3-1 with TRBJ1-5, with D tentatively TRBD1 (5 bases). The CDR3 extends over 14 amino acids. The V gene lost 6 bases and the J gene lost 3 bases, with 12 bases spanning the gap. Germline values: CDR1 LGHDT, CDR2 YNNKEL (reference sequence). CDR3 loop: CASSPGQLNQPQHF. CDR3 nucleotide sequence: TGTGCCAGCAGTCCAGGACAACTCAATCAGCCCCAGCATTTT.

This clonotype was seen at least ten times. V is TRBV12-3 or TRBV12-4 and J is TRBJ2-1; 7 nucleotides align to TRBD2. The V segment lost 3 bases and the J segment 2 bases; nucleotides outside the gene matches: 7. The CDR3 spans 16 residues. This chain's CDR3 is CASSLFSGFTYNEQFF. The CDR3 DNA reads TGTGCCAGCAGTTTGTTTAGCGGGTTTACCTACAATGAGCAGTTCTTC.

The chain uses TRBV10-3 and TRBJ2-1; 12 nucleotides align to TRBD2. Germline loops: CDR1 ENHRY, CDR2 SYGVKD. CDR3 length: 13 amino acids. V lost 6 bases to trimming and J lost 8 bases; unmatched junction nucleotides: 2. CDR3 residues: CAIRWTSGDEQFF. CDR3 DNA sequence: TGTGCCATCAGGTGGACTAGCGGGGATGAGCAGTTCTTC.

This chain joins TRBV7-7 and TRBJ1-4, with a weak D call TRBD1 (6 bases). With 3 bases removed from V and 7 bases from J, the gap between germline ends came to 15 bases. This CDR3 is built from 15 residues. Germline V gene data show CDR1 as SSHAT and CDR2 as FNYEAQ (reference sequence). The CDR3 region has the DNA TGTGCCAGCAGCTTGGGGCAGGGGAGTATTGAAAAACTGTTTTTT. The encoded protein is CASSLGQGSIEKLFF. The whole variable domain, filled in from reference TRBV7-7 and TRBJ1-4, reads GAGVSQSPRYKVTKRGQDVTLRCDPISSHATLYWYQQALGQGPEFLTYFNYEAQPDKSGLPSDRFSAERPEGSISTLTIQRTEQRDSAMYRCASSLGQGSIEKLFFGSGTQLSVL.

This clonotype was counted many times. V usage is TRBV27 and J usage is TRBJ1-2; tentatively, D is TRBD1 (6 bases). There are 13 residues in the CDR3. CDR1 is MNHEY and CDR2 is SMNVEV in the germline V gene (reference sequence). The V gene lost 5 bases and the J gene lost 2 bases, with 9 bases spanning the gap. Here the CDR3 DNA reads TGTGCCAGCAGTCACAGGGAGAACTATGGCTACACCTTC. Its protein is CASSHRENYGYTF.

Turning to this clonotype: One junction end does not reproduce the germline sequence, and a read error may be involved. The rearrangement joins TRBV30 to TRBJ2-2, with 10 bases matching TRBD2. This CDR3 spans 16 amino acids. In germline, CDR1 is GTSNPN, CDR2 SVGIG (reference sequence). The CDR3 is CAWSHLAGVGTGELFF. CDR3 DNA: TGTGCATGGAGCCACCTAGCGGGAGTCGGGACCGGGGAGCTGTTTTTT.

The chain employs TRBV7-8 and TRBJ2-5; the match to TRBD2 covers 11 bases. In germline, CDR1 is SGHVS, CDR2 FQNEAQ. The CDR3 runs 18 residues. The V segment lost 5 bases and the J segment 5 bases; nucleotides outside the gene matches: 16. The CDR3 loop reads CASSHYGTSGPRGETQYF. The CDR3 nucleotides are TGTGCCAGCAGCCATTACGGGACTAGCGGACCCCGAGGGGAGACCCAGTACTTC. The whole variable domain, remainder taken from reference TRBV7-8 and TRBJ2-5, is GAGVSQSPRYKVAKRGQDVALRCDPISGHVSLFWYQQALGQGPEFLTYFQNEAQLDKSGLPSDRFFAERPEGSVSTLKIQRTQQEDSAVYLCASSHYGTSGPRGETQYFGPGTRLLVL.

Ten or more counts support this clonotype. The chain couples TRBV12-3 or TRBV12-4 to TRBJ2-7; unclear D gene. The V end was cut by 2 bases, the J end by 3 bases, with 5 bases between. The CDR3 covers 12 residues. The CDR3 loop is CASSLTRYEQYF. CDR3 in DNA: TGTGCCAGCAGTTTAACTCGCTACGAGCAGTACTTC.

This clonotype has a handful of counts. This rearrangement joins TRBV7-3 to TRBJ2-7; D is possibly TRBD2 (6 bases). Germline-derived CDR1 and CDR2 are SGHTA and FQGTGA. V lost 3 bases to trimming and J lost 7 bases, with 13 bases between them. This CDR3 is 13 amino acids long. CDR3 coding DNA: TGTGCCAGCAGCTTCGGCGGGATGGGAGAGCAGTACTTC. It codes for CASSFGGMGEQYF. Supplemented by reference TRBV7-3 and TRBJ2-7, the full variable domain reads GAGVSQTPSNKVTEKGKYVELRCDPISGHTALYWYRQSLGQGPEFLIYFQGTGAADDSGLPNDRFFAVRPEGSVSTLKIQRTERGDSAVYLCASSFGGMGEQYFGPGTRLTVT.

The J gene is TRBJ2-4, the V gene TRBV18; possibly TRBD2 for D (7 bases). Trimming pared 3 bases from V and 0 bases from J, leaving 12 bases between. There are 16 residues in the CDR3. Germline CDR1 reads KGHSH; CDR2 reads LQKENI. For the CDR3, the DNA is TGTGCCAGCTCACCGGAGCGGGGACAAGCCAAAAACATTCAGTACTTC. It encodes CASSPERGQAKNIQYF.

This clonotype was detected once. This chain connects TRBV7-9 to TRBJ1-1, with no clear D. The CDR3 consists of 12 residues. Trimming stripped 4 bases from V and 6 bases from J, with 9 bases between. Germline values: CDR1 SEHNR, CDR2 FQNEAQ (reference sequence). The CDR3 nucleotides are TGTGCCAGCAGCTCTGGGGTCCCTGAAGCTTTCTTT. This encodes CASSSGVPEAFF.

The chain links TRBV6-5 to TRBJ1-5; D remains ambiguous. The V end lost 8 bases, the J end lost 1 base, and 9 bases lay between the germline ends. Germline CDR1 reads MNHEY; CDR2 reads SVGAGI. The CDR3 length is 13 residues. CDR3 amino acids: CASAEQSNQPQHF. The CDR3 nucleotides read TGTGCCAGCGCTGAGCAGAGCAATCAGCCCCAGCATTTT.

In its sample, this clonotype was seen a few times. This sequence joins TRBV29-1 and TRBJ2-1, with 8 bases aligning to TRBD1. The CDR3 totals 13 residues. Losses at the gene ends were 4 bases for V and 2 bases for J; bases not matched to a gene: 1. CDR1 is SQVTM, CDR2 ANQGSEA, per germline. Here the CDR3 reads CSVAGGAYNEQFF. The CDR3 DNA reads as TGCAGCGTTGCAGGGGGCGCCTACAATGAGCAGTTCTTC.

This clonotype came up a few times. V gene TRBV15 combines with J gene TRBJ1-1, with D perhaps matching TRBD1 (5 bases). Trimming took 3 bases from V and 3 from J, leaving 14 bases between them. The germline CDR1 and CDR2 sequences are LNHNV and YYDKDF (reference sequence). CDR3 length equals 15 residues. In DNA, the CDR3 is TGTGCCACCAGCAGCCTCGGGAAAGGGGACACTGAAGCTTTCTTT. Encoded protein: CATSSLGKGDTEAFF.

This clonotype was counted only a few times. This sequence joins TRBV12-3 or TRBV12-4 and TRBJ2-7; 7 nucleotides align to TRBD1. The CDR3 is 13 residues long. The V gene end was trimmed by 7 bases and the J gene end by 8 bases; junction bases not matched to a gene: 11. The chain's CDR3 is CASTNTGDPKQYF. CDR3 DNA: TGTGCCAGCACCAATACAGGGGATCCTAAGCAGTACTTC.

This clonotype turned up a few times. CDR3 DNA: TGTGCCAGCAGGATGTCCCGGACAGGGGGCATTGAGCAGTTCTTC. This encodes CASRMSRTGGIEQFF. This rearrangement joins TRBV3-1 to TRBJ2-1; 11 nucleotides match TRBD1. Germline values: CDR1 LGHDT, CDR2 YNNKEL (reference sequence). Trimming at V came to 6 bases and at J to 9 bases, leaving 10 bases not matched to a gene. The length of the CDR3 is 15 residues.

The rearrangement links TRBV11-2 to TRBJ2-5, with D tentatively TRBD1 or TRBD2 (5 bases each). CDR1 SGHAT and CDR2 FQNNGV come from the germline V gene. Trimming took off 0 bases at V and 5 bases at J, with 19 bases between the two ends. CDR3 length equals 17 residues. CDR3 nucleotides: TGTGCCAGCAGCTTAGACGCCGTGATTCTGGGGGAGGAGACCCAGTACTTC. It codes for CASSLDAVILGEETQYF.

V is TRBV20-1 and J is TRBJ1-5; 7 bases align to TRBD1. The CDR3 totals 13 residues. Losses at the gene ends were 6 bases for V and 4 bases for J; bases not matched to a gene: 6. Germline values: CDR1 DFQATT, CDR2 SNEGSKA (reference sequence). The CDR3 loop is CSATGQENQPQHF. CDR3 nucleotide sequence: TGCAGTGCAACAGGACAGGAGAATCAGCCCCAGCATTTT.

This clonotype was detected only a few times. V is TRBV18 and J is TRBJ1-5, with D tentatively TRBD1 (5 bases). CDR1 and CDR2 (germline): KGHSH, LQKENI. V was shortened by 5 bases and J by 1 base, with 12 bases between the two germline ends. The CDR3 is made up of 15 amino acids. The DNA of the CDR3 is TGTGCCAGCTCAACCGGGACGCTGAGCAATCAGCCCCAGCATTTT. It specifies CASSTGTLSNQPQHF.

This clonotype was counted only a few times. The CDR3 sequence: CASRAQIADRAPTDTQYF. CDR3 coding DNA: TGTGCCAGCAGGGCCCAAATCGCGGACAGGGCCCCCACAGATACGCAGTATTTT. The rearrangement joins TRBV2 to TRBJ2-3; 8 bases line up with TRBD1. The CDR3 is 18 amino acids. The trim removed 6 bases at V and 2 bases at J, leaving 16 bases unmatched. In germline, CDR1 is SNHLY, CDR2 FYNNEI.

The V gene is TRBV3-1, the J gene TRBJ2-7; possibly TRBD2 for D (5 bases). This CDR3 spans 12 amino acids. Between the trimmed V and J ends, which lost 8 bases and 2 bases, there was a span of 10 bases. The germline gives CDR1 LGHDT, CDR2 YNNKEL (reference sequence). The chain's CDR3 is CASGSSPYEQYF. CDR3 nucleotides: TGTGCCAGCGGGAGCTCCCCCTACGAGCAGTACTTC.

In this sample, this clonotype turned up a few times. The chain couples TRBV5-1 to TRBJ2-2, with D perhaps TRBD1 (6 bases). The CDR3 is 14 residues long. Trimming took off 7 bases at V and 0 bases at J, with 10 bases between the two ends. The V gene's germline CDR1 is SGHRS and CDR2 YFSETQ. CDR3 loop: CASSGTPNTGELFF. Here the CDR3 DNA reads TGCGCCAGCTCCGGGACACCGAACACCGGGGAGCTGTTTTTT.

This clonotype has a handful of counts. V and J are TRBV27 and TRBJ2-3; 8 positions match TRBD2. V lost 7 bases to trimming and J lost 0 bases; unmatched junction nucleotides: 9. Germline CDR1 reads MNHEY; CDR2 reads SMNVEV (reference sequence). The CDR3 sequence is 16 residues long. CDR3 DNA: TGTGCCAGCACCGTTTATTCTAGCGGGAGCACAGATACGCAGTATTTT. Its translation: CASTVYSSGSTDTQYF.

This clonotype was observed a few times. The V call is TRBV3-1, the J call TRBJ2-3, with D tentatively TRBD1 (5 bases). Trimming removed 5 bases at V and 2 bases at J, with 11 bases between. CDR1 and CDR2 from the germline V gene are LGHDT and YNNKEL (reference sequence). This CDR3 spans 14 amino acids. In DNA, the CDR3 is TGTGCCAGCAGCTTCCGACAGCCCACAGATACGCAGTATTTT. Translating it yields CASSFRQPTDTQYF.